The 9 T cell receptor beta chains in this list originate from one sample, sequenced in a study of cytomegalovirus exposure and HLA in healthy donors. PCR used 60 Vbeta primers and 13 Jbeta primers. TCRdb's table, derived via immunoSEQ multiplex PCR, lists solely in-frame clones and lacks some. The sample lists around 250,000 clones, about 93% occurring once. Sequencing was carried out using PBMCs. The receptors come from a girl aged 2 to 10 in good health and CMV-seronegative.

The J gene is TRBJ1-4, the V gene TRBV6-1; D gene unclear. The CDR3 is 14 amino acids. V was shortened by 7 bases and J by 7 bases, with 16 bases between the two germline ends. The germline V gene encodes CDR1 MNHNS and CDR2 SASEGT. CDR3 protein: CASKVMGLGEKLFF. The CDR3 nucleotides read TGTGCCAGCAAAGTAATGGGCCTGGGTGAAAAACTGTTTTTT.

The chain couples TRBV27 to TRBJ1-1, with unresolved D. The V end lost 4 bases, the J end lost 5 bases, and 14 bases lay between the germline ends. Germline CDR1 and CDR2: MNHEY and SMNVEV (reference sequence). This CDR3 has 14 amino acids. This CDR3 reads CASSYVKGGTEAFF. The CDR3 region has the DNA TGTGCCAGCAGTTATGTAAAGGGAGGGACTGAAGCTTTCTTT.

V gene TRBV29-1 combines with J gene TRBJ2-1; maybe TRBD2 (5 bases). Per germline, CDR1 SQVTM and CDR2 ANQGSEA. Trimming cost V 4 bases and J 5 bases, with 12 bases left between them. This CDR3 has 13 amino acids. CDR3 residues: CSVGGLRDNEQFF. CDR3 bases: TGCAGCGTTGGAGGTTTGCGGGACAATGAGCAGTTCTTC.

Concerning this clone: The sample contains more than one DNA sequence encoding this CDR3. This chain connects TRBV27 to TRBJ2-1; D unclear. The CDR3 runs to 11 residues. Looked up from germline, CDR1 is MNHEY and CDR2 is SMNVEV (reference sequence). V was clipped by 4 bases and J by 6 bases, with 4 bases between them. CDR3 in DNA: TGTGCCAGCAGTTCCCTCAATGAGCAGTTCTTC. As protein: CASSSLNEQFF.

This clone was detected only a few times. This rearrangement joins TRBV7-9 to TRBJ1-4, with D possibly matching TRBD1 (5 bases). The CDR3 extends over 17 amino acids. Germline V gene lookup returns CDR1 SEHNR and CDR2 FQNEAQ (reference sequence). Trimming removed 5 bases at V and 7 bases at J, with 23 bases between. This CDR3 reads CASSPSPRRGVGEKLFF. CDR3 bases: TGTGCCAGCAGCCCCTCTCCGAGGCGGGGCGTTGGTGAAAAACTGTTTTTT.

This sequence joins TRBV28 and TRBJ1-6; no clear D gene. Trimming took off 2 bases at V and 9 bases at J, with 14 bases between the two ends. CDR1 and CDR2 (germline): MDHEN, SYDVKM. The CDR3 extends over 15 amino acids. The chain's CDR3 is CASSLISRLSSPLHF. CDR3 in DNA: TGTGCCAGCAGTTTAATATCCCGCCTAAGTTCACCCCTCCACTTT.

This chain links TRBV11-2 with TRBJ1-5; 7 bases are a match to TRBD1. CDR3 size: 15 residues. Germline V gene data show CDR1 as SGHAT and CDR2 as FQNNGV. Trimming removed 3 bases from V and 7 bases from J; junction bases left unmatched: 9. CDR3 in amino acids: CASSLDEGASQPQHF. CDR3 DNA: TGTGCCAGCAGCTTGGACGAGGGGGCGAGCCAGCCCCAGCATTTT.

This chain connects TRBV19 to TRBJ1-1; 10 bases line up with TRBD1. The CDR3 is 14 amino acids. V shed 10 bases, J shed 1 base, and the junction held 6 bases outside the gene matches. Per the germline V gene, CDR1 is LNHDA and CDR2 is SQIVND (reference sequence). The CDR3 loop reads CATIDRGQNTEAFF. CDR3 DNA sequence: TGTGCCACTATCGACAGGGGGCAGAACACTGAAGCTTTCTTT.

This clone was observed a single time. J is TRBJ2-7 and V is TRBV7-9; 11 nucleotides agree with TRBD2. With 4 bases clipped from V and 1 base from J, the junction kept 6 bases outside the gene matches. The germline gives CDR1 SEHNR, CDR2 FQNEAQ (reference sequence). This CDR3 comprises 16 residues. The CDR3 DNA reads TGTGCCAGCAGCTGGTCCGGGACTAGCGGATCCTACGAGCAGTACTTC. Its translation is CASSWSGTSGSYEQYF.